Here is one T cell receptor (beta chain) with its context. The V gene's germline CDR1 is DFQATT and CDR2 SNEGSKA (reference sequence). V lost 6 bases to trimming and J lost 2 bases, with 10 bases between them. CDR3 size: 12 residues. The data originate from a study of read filtering for tumor transcriptome and immune sequencing. From about 0.4 ug of RNA, a library with molecular barcoded alpha/delta and beta/gamma adaptors was made. TCRdb called the reads again in MiXCR, with one record for every CDR3 protein. The table records 40,000 to 50,000 distinct CDR3 sequences, roughly a fifth of them present only once.

Source material: a population of CD138-negative cells sorted from bone marrow. The chain has TRBV20-1 and TRBJ1-1, with D hard to call. This TCR was recovered from a donor aged 40 or over with multiple myeloma. The CDR3, as DNA: TGCAGTGCGATCCGGGGTAACACTGAAGCTTTCTTT. Translated: CSAIRGNTEAFF.